This T cell receptor (beta chain) comes out of a study of cytomegalovirus exposure and HLA in healthy donors. This CDR3 contains 15 residues. Trimming removed 4 bases from V and 0 bases from J, with 10 bases in between. Germline-derived CDR1 and CDR2 are SGHDT and YYEEEE. The study sampled nominally healthy donors, though unrecorded immune exposures were likely. As regards this clone: Its antigen is undetermined.

Points from the study as a whole: A later analysis by the authors found several of the most significant clusters apparently linked to common viral pathogens.

Vbeta (60) and Jbeta (13) primers were used in the PCR. TCRdb's copy holds only in-frame clones and misses some; the assay was immunoSEQ multiplex PCR. This sample yields 150,000 to 250,000 clones, of which roughly 85% are seen a single time; around 4.8% belongs to the top ten. The chain employs TRBV5-6 and TRBJ2-2; possibly TRBD2 for D (6 bases). The sequenced material came from PBMCs. The clonotype comes from a woman in her twenties or thirties in good health and CMV-seropositive. CDR3 in amino acids: CASSEAGTNTGELFF. DNA of the CDR3: TGTGCCAGCAGCGAGGCGGGGACGAACACCGGGGAGCTGTTTTTT.